This TCR beta chain was identified during a study of neurological immune-mediated disorders. Study conclusions and caveats: Private repertoires in all groups were suggested by the absence of shared CDR3 amino acid sequences among expanded clones across subjects.

The V gene's germline CDR1 is MGHRA and CDR2 YSYEKL. V lost 0 bases and J lost 3; bases outside the gene matches: 6. The CDR3 has 17 amino acids. Unsorted libraries were prepared from 2 million PBMCs held at -80 C. TCRdb ran MiXCR on the 5' RACE reads and lists one entry per CDR3 protein. Among over 50,000 distinct CDR3 sequences listed, around 5% were seen once. This clonotype was counted at least ten times. Its target is not known. The chain links TRBV4-1 to TRBJ2-1, with 9 bases identical to TRBD2. This TCR derives from a human donor with multiple sclerosis. The donor label of this sample is uncertain. Sequenced input: PBMCs. The CDR3 loop reads CASSQERQRGVYNEQFF. DNA of the CDR3: TGCGCCAGCAGCCAAGAACGGCAGCGGGGGGTCTACAATGAGCAGTTCTTC.